This T cell receptor beta chain was sequenced in a study of T-cell memory formation after mild COVID-19. Study results and caveats: In pre-infection memory, a portion of responding clones appeared, which suggested that cross-reactive memory joined. Clones shrinking from day 15 to 85 showed even CD4/CD8 mixes; later expanders tilted CD4+.

This clonotype was recorded a few times. Its antigen is still unknown. 5'RACE primed at constant segments yielded TCR alpha and TCR beta cDNA libraries bearing sample barcodes and UMIs. TCRdb re-called the 5' RACE reads with MiXCR, one entry per CDR3 protein. Among about 140,000 distinct CDR3 sequences, about 5.5% were seen once, and the ten largest hold more than 2%. The receptor was isolated from an adult woman who had mild COVID-19 (a few samples of this study predate the infection). Cell type and time point are not known. The sequencing input was PBMCs or a T cell subset sorted from them (not recorded which).

The CDR3 is CSARDGVEAFF. As DNA, the CDR3 is TGCAGTGCTAGAGATGGGGTCGAAGCTTTCTTT. The V and J genes are TRBV20-1 and TRBJ1-1, with D uncertain. Germline assignment: CDR1 DFQATT and CDR2 SNEGSKA (reference sequence). The CDR3 runs to 11 residues. Trimming cost V 0 bases and J 8 bases, with 7 bases left between them.